The entry below describes one T cell receptor (beta chain). CDR1 is ENHRY and CDR2 is SYGVKD in the germline V gene. V was trimmed by 5 bases and J by 5 bases, leaving 10 bases between them. The CDR3 totals 13 residues. This sample was taken from a study of blood T cell repertoires in COVID-19. At the level of the study: Donors in the United States, Italy and Spain gave samples during acute or convalescent COVID-19. PBMCs, B-cell-depleted T cells, or T cells provided the cDNA or gDNA that made up the material.

Original handling: Reference gene primer amplification yielded estimated nucleated cell counts. Data came from immunoSEQ multiplex PCR; TCRdb stores just in-frame clones and leaves some out. V and J calls and clone size are copied from that table; D and trimming were computed from the DNA. The data contain approximately 210,000 clones, around 80% of them singletons. V usage is TRBV10-3 and J usage is TRBJ2-1; D is unclear. The sample consisted of peripheral blood. This receptor was identified in a human donor in a cohort sampled during active COVID-19. CDR3 amino acids: CAISSLENNEQFF. Here the CDR3 DNA reads TGTGCCATCAGTTCGCTAGAAAACAATGAGCAGTTCTTC.